Listed below are T cell receptor beta chains from one sample, sequenced in a study of CD4+ T cells in melanoma. The method was immunoSEQ multiplex PCR; TCRdb's version includes in-frame clones alone and lacks a portion of them. Among about 21,000 clones listed, 78% were seen once. The receptors come from a human donor with melanoma. Both conserved end residues are part of each CDR3. The D gene is left open where the match is weak. Not every row has a clone size; where given, it reads once, few, many or a size class.

>TRBJ1-1|NA|TRBD1|TRBV27
TGTGCCAGCAGTCCCGGGACAGGGGGCATGGTGAACACTGAAGCTTTCTTT
CASSPGTGGMVNTEAFF
>TRBJ1-2|NA|NA|TRBV14
TGTGCCAGCAGCCCACGGACAAGGAACTATGGCTACACCTTC
CASSPRTRNYGYTF
>TRBJ2-7|NA|NA|TRBV28
TGTGCCAGCAGGGTATACCCCCTTACACGGCAGTACTTC
CASRVYPLTRQYF
>TRBJ2-5|NA|NA|TRBV7-9
TGTGCCAGCAGCTTAGTGAGGGAGACCCAGTACTTC
CASSLVRETQYF
>TRBJ1-2|NA|NA|TRBV6-1
TGTGCCAGCAGTGAATCGCGGACAGCTCTCAGGGGCGGCTACACCTTC
CASSESRTALRGGYTF
>TRBJ2-3|NA|NA|TRBV5-1
TGCGCCAGCAGCTCGGTAACCATAACAGATACGCAGTATTTT
CASSSVTITDTQYF
>TRBJ1-6|once|NA|TRBV6-1
TGTGCCAGCAGAAGTCGAGACCTTGCTAATTCACCCCTCCACTTT
CASRSRDLANSPLHF
>TRBJ2-1|NA|NA|TRBV6-5
TGTGCCAGCAGTTACGGTGATGCGGGTGAGCAGTTCTTC
CASSYGDAGEQFF
>TRBJ1-2|NA|TRBD1|TRBV6-1
TGTGCCAGCAGGGGACAGGGGGCATTCTATGGCTACACCTTC
CASRGQGAFYGYTF
>TRBJ2-1|NA|NA|TRBV10-2
TGCGCCAGCAGTGAGTCGCCCCACCGAAACTCCTACAATGAGCAGTTCTTC
CASSESPHRNSYNEQFF
>TRBJ2-7|NA|TRBD1|TRBV7-8
TGTGCCAGCAGCCCCGGACAGGGGGCAAGGGAGCAGTACTTC
CASSPGQGAREQYF
>TRBJ2-5|NA|NA|TRBV5-1
TGCGCCAGCAGCAACACGAGAATTGGAGAGACCCAGTACTTC
CASSNTRIGETQYF
>TRBJ2-6|few|TRBD2|TRBV7-2
TGTGCCAGCAGCTTAGCCCTCGGGGGCGGGGGGTTCTCTGGGGCCAACGTCCTGACTTTC
CASSLALGGGGFSGANVLTF
>TRBJ1-5|NA|NA|TRBV12-5
TGTGCTAGTGGTTTGTCGACGGGGTCGGGCCAGCCCCAGCATTTT
CASGLSTGSGQPQHF
>TRBJ2-7|NA|NA|TRBV12-2
TGTGCCAGCAGCGTGGGACAGGCCTACGAGCAGTACTTC
CASSVGQAYEQYF
>TRBJ1-2|NA|NA|TRBV29-1
TGCAGCGTGATCCTGGGAGACAGCTATGGCTACACCTTC
CSVILGDSYGYTF
>TRBJ1-1|NA|NA|TRBV7-8
TGTGCCAGCAGCGGAGGGACGACAGGAGAAGCTTTCTTT
CASSGGTTGEAFF
>TRBJ2-7|NA|NA|TRBV4-1
TGCGCCAGCAGCCAAGTGATCGGCATGGAGGACGAGCAGTACTTC
CASSQVIGMEDEQYF
>TRBJ2-3|NA|NA|TRBV4-1
TGCGCCAGCAGCCAGGGTAGGGGAGGACAGCGGACAGATACGCAGTATTTT
CASSQGRGGQRTDTQYF
>TRBJ1-2|NA|NA|TRBV19
TGTGCCAGTAGTAGACAGGTCCTTAACTATGGCTACACCTTC
CASSRQVLNYGYTF
>TRBJ2-1|NA|NA|TRBV6-1
TGTGCCAGCAGTGTAGCTAGCGCCCCGGCCGAGCAGTTCTTC
CASSVASAPAEQFF
>TRBJ1-1|NA|NA|TRBV9
TGTGCCAGCAGCGTAGAGCCCCAGAGTTCGAACACTGAAGCTTTCTTT
CASSVEPQSSNTEAFF
>TRBJ2-2|NA|TRBD2|TRBV9
TGTGCCAGCAGCGTAGCCCTGCTAGCGGGGGGCCGCGGCGGGGAGCTGTTTTTT
CASSVALLAGGRGGELFF
>TRBJ2-7|NA|TRBD1|TRBV4-1
TGCGCCAGCAGCCGGGGACAGGGAGACTCCTACGAGCAGTACTTC
CASSRGQGDSYEQYF
>TRBJ1-6|NA|NA|TRBV5-4
TGTGCCAGCAGCCCGGACCTGGTTGGCAACCCCCTCCACTTT
CASSPDLVGNPLHF